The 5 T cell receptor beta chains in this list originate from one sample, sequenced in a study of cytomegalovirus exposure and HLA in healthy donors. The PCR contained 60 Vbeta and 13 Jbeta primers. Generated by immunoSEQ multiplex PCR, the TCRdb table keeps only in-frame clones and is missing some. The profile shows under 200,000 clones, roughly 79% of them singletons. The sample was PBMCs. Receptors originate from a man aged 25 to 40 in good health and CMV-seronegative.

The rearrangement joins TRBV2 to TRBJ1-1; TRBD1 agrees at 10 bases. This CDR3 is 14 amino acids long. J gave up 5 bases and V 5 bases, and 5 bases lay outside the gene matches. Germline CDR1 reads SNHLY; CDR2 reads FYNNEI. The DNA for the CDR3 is TGTGCCAGCAGTTACGACAGGGGGCAAACTGAAGCTTTCTTT. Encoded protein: CASSYDRGQTEAFF.

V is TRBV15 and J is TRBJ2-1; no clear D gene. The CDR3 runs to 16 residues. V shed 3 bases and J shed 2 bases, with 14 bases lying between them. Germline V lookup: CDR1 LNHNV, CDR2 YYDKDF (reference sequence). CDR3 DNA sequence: TGTGCCACCAGCAGGCCCCCAACTCAGGCCTACAATGAGCAGTTCTTC. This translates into CATSRPPTQAYNEQFF.

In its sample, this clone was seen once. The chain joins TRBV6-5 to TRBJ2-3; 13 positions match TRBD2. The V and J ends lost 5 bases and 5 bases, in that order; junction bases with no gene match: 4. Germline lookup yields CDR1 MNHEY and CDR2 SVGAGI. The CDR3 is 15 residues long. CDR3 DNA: TGTGCCAGCAGTACCGGACTAGCGGGAGTAGATACGCAGTATTTT. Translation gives CASSTGLAGVDTQYF.

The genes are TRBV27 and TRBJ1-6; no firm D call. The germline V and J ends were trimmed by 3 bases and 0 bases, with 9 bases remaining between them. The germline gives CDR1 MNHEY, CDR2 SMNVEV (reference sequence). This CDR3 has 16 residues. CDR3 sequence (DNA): TGTGCCAGCAGTTTTCTGACAAGCTCCTATAATTCACCCCTCCACTTT. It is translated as CASSFLTSSYNSPLHF.

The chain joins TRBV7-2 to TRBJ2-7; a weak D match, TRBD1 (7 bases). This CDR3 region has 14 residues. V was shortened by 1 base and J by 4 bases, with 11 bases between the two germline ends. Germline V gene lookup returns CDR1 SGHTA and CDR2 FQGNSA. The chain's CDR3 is CASSLGRGQYEQYF. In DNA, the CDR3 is TGTGCCAGCAGCTTAGGGAGGGGGCAGTACGAGCAGTACTTC.